The 14 T cell receptor beta chains below were found in one sample sequenced in a study of PD-L1 blockade in urothelial cancer. Documented time point: peripheral blood 6 weeks after treatment start. The repertoire was sequenced with immunoSEQ multiplex PCR; TCRdb's copy has only in-frame clones and lacks some. The table shows some 39,000 clones, with 85% occurring only once. Sequenced here: PBMCs, sampled around atezolizumab (anti-PD-L1) treatment. Receptor source: a man in his 70s with urothelial cancer.

This clone was observed a single time. The V and J genes are TRBV2 and TRBJ2-3; possible D gene TRBD1, 5 bases. Per germline, CDR1 SNHLY and CDR2 FYNNEI. Between the trimmed V and J ends, which lost 5 bases and 2 bases, there was a span of 14 bases. The CDR3 runs 15 residues. The CDR3 is CASSKGVGDTDTQYF. In DNA, the CDR3 is TGTGCCAGCAGTAAAGGGGTAGGGGACACAGATACGCAGTATTTT.

This clone was recorded a few times. The genes are TRBV4-1 and TRBJ2-7; 8 bases line up with TRBD2. Germline V lookup: CDR1 MGHRA, CDR2 YSYEKL. The CDR3 has 15 amino acids. V was pared by 5 bases and J by 6 bases, with 12 bases of the junction left unmatched. For the CDR3, the DNA is TGCGCCAGCAGCTGGGGGGAGCGGGAGTCGGCCGAGCAGTACTTC. Amino acids: CASSWGERESAEQYF.

Only one count was recorded for this clone. The chain has TRBV6-5 and TRBJ2-1, with D possibly being TRBD2 (6 bases). The V end was cut by 4 bases, the J end by 8 bases, with 15 bases between. Germline-derived CDR1 and CDR2 are MNHEY and SVGAGI. The CDR3 is made up of 14 amino acids. The CDR3 reads CASSSPSRDHEQFF. In nucleotides, the CDR3 is TGTGCCAGCAGTTCCCCTTCGCGGGACCATGAGCAGTTCTTC.

The chain is built from TRBV13 and TRBJ1-4, with D maybe TRBD1 (5 bases). The germline CDR1 and CDR2 sequences are PRHDT and FYEKMQ (reference sequence). V lost 8 bases and J lost 3, with 13 bases in between. CDR3 length: 14 residues. The CDR3 is CASATGDANEKLFF. DNA for the CDR3: TGTGCCAGCGCTACGGGGGATGCTAATGAAAAACTGTTTTTT.

This chain connects TRBV5-5 to TRBJ2-7, with TRBD2 identical over 7 bases. This CDR3 has 16 residues. The germline gives CDR1 SGHKS, CDR2 YYEKEE (reference sequence). V was clipped by 4 bases and J by 2 bases; unmatched bases: 12. The CDR3 spells CASSESQRGPAYEQYF. CDR3 bases: TGTGCCAGCAGCGAGTCCCAGCGGGGACCGGCCTACGAGCAGTACTTC.

V gene TRBV30 combines with J gene TRBJ2-5; possibly TRBD1 for D (7 bases). CDR1 is GTSNPN and CDR2 is SVGIG in the germline V gene (reference sequence). There are 15 residues in the CDR3. Trimming left V 0 bases short and J 4 bases short, with 15 bases between. The CDR3 DNA reads TGTGCCTGGAGTGTTCGGGTCAGGGGGGCAGAGACCCAGTACTTC. This gives the protein CAWSVRVRGAETQYF.

The V call is TRBV10-3, the J call TRBJ2-1, with 14 bases lining up with TRBD2. The V segment lost 6 bases and the J segment 9 bases; nucleotides outside the gene matches: 4. CDR3 length: 14 residues. Germline V gene data show CDR1 as ENHRY and CDR2 as SYGVKD. The DNA of the CDR3 is TGTGCCATCAGCGGGACTAGCGGGAGTTCTGAGCAGTTCTTC. Protein product: CAISGTSGSSEQFF.

The chain carries TRBV28 and TRBJ2-7, with 8 nucleotides matching TRBD2. Germline V gene data show CDR1 as MDHEN and CDR2 as SYDVKM. The CDR3 runs to 15 residues. V was clipped by 2 bases and J by 6 bases; unmatched bases: 9. The CDR3 nucleotides read TGTGCCAGCAGTTTAAGCCTAGCGGGTCTTTTCGAGCAGTACTTC. Encoded protein: CASSLSLAGLFEQYF.

The rearrangement joins TRBV19 to TRBJ2-1; TRBD2 matches 13 bases. V gave up 5 bases and J gave up 9 bases; unmatched junction bases: 4. Germline V gene lookup returns CDR1 LNHDA and CDR2 SQIVND (reference sequence). The CDR3 sequence is 14 residues long. The CDR3 nucleotides read TGTGCCAGTAGTCGGACTAGCGGGAGCGCTGAGCAGTTCTTC. Protein product: CASSRTSGSAEQFF.

The chain joins TRBV30 to TRBJ1-2, with D perhaps matching TRBD1 (6 bases). CDR1 is GTSNPN and CDR2 is SVGIG in the germline V gene (reference sequence). Trimming removed 3 bases at V and 4 bases at J, with 24 bases between. The CDR3 is 17 amino acids. Here the CDR3 DNA reads TGTGCCTGGAGCACCCCGGATGGGGGCGCGGTAGCCTATGGCTACACCTTC. Translated: CAWSTPDGGAVAYGYTF.

This clone was seen a handful of times. V usage is TRBV28 and J usage is TRBJ2-1; TRBD1 agrees at 10 bases. Unmatched junction bases numbered 9, after V lost 3 bases and J lost 7 bases. Germline values: CDR1 MDHEN, CDR2 SYDVKM. The CDR3 runs 16 residues. CDR3 residues: CASSFATGGERNEQFF. For the CDR3, the DNA is TGTGCCAGCAGTTTCGCGACAGGGGGCGAGAGGAATGAGCAGTTCTTC.

This clone was picked up one time. The rearrangement uses TRBV2 and TRBJ2-6; D perhaps matches TRBD2 (6 bases). In germline, CDR1 is SNHLY, CDR2 FYNNEI. V gave up 6 bases and J gave up 0 bases, with 12 bases separating them. This CDR3 spans 16 amino acids. The DNA of the CDR3 is TGTGCCAGCAGGCGGTGGGGGGACTCTGGGGCCAACGTCCTGACTTTC. Its translation is CASRRWGDSGANVLTF.

This chain connects TRBV19 to TRBJ2-3; 9 bases are shared with TRBD1. V dropped 7 bases and J dropped 6; count of bases not matched to a gene: 14. CDR1 and CDR2 (germline): LNHDA, SQIVND (reference sequence). The CDR3 is 16 amino acids. The CDR3 loop reads CASNIYQTGGSDTQYF. CDR3 DNA sequence: TGTGCCAGTAACATCTATCAGACAGGGGGTTCGGATACGCAGTATTTT.

This clone was seen a few times. This chain links TRBV11-2 with TRBJ2-2; D gene unclear. Germline assignment: CDR1 SGHAT and CDR2 FQNNGV. V lost 5 bases and J lost 1, with 11 bases in between. CDR3 length: 15 amino acids. The CDR3 DNA reads TGTGCCAGCAGCCCCGCTGCCAGGAACACCGGGGAGCTGTTTTTT. This translates into CASSPAARNTGELFF.